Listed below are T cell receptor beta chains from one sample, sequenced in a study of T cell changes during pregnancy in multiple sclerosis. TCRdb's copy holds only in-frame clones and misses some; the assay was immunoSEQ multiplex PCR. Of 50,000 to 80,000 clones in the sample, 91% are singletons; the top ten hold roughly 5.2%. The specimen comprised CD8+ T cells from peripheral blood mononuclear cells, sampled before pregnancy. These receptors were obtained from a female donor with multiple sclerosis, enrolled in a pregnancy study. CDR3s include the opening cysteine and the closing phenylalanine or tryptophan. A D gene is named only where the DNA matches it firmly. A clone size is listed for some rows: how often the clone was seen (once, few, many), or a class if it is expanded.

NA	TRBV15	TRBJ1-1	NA	CATSSSGGVSTEAFF	TGTGCCACCAGCAGTTCGGGGGGCGTGAGCACTGAAGCTTTCTTT
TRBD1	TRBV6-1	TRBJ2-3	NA	CASSADRASETDTQYF	TGTGCCAGCAGTGCCGACAGGGCCAGTGAGACAGATACGCAGTATTTT
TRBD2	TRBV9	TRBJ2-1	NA	CASSVGAGDFDEQFF	TGTGCCAGCAGCGTTGGAGCGGGGGATTTCGATGAGCAGTTCTTC
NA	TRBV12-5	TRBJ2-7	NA	CASGRVGGSYEQYF	TGTGCTAGTGGGAGGGTTGGCGGCTCCTACGAGCAGTACTTC
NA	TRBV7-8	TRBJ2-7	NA	CASHRLASYEQYF	TGTGCCAGCCACCGGCTAGCGAGCTACGAGCAGTACTTC
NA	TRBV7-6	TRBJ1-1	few	CASSPKEGLEAFF	TGTGCCAGCAGCCCAAAGGAGGGATTGGAAGCTTTCTTT
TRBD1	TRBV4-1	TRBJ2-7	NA	CASSQESDRPTYEQYF	TGCGCCAGCAGCCAAGAATCGGACAGGCCAACCTACGAGCAGTACTTC
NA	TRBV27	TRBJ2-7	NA	CATLGGGYEQYF	TGTGCCACACTGGGAGGGGGCTACGAGCAGTACTTC
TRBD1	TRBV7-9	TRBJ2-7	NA	CASSRKTGIDYEQYF	TGTGCCAGCAGCCGTAAGACAGGGATAGATTACGAGCAGTACTTC
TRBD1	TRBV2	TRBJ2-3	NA	CASSENRRQGVGTDTQYF	TGTGCCAGCAGTGAAAACCGAAGACAGGGCGTTGGGACAGATACGCAGTATTTT
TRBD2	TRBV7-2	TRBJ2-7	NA	CASSFSSLAGGGSYEQYF	TGTGCCAGCAGCTTTAGTTCCCTAGCGGGGGGAGGGTCCTACGAGCAGTACTTC
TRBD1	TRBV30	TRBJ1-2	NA	CAGQGTGYTF	TGTGCCGGACAGGGAACTGGCTACACCTTC
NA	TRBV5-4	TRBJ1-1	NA	CASSYRVGAEAFF	TGTGCCAGCAGCTACAGGGTTGGTGCTGAAGCTTTCTTT
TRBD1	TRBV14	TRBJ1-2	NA	CASGGQGNDGYTF	TGTGCCAGCGGGGGACAGGGTAACGATGGCTACACCTTC
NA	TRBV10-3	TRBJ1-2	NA	CAISDRGMVGYTF	TGTGCCATCAGTGACAGGGGAATGGTTGGCTACACCTTC
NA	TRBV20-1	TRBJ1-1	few	CSATEWEAFF	TGCAGTGCAACTGAGTGGGAAGCTTTCTTT
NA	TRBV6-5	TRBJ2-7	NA	CASSYYQGMSYEQYF	TGTGCCAGCAGTTACTACCAGGGGATGTCCTACGAGCAGTACTTC
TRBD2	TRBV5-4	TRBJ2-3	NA	CASSLGNGGGRSDTQYF	TGTGCCAGCAGCTTGGGTAACGGGGGCGGGAGGTCAGATACGCAGTATTTT
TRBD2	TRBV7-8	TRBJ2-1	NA	CASSHGTSGGNIYNEQFF	TGTGCCAGCAGCCATGGGACTAGCGGGGGTAACATTTACAATGAGCAGTTCTTC
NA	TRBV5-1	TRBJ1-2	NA	CASTKQGSRYGYTF	TGCGCCAGCACGAAGCAGGGGAGTAGGTATGGCTACACCTTC
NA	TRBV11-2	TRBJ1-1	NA	CASSHGPEAFF	TGTGCCAGCAGCCACGGTCCAGAAGCTTTCTTT
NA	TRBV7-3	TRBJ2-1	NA	CASSSDSYNEQFF	TGTGCCAGCAGCTCGGACAGTTACAATGAGCAGTTCTTC